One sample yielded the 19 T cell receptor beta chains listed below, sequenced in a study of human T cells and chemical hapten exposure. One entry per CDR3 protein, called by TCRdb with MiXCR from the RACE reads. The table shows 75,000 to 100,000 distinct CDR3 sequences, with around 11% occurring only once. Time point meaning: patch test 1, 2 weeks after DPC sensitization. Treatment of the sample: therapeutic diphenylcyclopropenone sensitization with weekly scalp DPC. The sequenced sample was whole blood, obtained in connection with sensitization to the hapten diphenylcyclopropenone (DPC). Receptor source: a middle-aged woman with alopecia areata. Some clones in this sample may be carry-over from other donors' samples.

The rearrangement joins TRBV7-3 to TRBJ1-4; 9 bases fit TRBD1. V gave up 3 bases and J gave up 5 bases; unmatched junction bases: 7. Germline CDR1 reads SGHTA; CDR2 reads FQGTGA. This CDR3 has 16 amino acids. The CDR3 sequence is CASSFFKQGANEKLFF. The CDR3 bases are TGTGCCAGCAGCTTTTTCAAACAGGGGGCAAATGAAAAACTGTTTTTT.

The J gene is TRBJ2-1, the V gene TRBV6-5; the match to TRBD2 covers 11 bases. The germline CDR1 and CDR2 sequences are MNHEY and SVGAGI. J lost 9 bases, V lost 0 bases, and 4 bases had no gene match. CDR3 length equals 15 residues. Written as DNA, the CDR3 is TGTGCCAGCAGTTACTCGGCTAGCGGGAGGACTGAGCAGTTCTTC. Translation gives CASSYSASGRTEQFF.

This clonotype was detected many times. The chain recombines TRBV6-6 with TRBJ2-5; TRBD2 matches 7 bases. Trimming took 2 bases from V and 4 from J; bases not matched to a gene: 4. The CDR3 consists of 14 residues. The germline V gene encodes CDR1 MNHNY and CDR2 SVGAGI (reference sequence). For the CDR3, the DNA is TGTGCCAGCAGTTACGGGGGGAGGGGAGAGACCCAGTACTTC. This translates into CASSYGGRGETQYF.

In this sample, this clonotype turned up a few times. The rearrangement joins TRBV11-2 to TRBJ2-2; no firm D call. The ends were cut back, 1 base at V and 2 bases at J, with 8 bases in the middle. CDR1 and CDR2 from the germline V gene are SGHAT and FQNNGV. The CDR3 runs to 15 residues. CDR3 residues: CASSLGSINTGELFF. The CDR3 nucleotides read TGTGCCAGCAGCTTAGGGTCTATAAACACCGGGGAGCTGTTTTTT.

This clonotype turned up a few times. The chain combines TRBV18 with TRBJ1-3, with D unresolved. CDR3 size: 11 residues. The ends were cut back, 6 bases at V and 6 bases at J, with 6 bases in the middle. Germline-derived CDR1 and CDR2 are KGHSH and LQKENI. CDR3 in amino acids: CASSWANTIYF. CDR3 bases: TGTGCCAGCTCGTGGGCAAACACCATATATTTT.

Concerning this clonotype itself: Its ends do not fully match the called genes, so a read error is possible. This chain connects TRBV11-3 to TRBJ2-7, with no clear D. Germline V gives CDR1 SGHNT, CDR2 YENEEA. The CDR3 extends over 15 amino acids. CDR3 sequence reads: CASSLGFATSYVQYF. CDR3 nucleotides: TGTGCCAGCAGCTTAGGATTTGCGACGTCCTACGTGCAGTACTTC.

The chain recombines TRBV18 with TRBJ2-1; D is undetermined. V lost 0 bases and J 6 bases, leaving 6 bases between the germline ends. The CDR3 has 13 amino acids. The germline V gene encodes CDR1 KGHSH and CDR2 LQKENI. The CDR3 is CASSPPAGNEQFF. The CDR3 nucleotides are TGTGCCAGCTCACCACCGGCCGGCAATGAGCAGTTCTTC.

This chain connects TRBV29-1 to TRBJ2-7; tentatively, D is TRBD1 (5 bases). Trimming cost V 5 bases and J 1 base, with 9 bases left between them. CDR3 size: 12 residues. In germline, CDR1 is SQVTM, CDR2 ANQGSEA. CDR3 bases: TGCAGCGTTTGGGGCGTATCCTACGAGCAGTACTTC. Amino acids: CSVWGVSYEQYF.

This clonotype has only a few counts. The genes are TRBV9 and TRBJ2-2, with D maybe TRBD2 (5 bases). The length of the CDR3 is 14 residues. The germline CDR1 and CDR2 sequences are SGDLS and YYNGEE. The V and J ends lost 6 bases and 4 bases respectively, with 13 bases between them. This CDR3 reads CASTVGVTTGELFF. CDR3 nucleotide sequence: TGTGCCAGCACCGTCGGGGTTACCACCGGGGAGCTGTTTTTT. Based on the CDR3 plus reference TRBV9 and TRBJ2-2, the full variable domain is DSGVTQTPKHLITATGQRVTLRCSPRSGDLSVYWYQQSLDQGLQFLIQYYNGEERAKGNILERFSAQQFPDLHSELNLSSLELGDSALYFCASTVGVTTGELFFGEGSRLTVL.

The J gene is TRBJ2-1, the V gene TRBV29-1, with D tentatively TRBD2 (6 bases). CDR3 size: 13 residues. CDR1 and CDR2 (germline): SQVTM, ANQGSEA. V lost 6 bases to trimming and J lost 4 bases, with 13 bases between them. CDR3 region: CSVAGLNYNEQFF. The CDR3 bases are TGCAGCGTGGCGGGACTTAATTACAATGAGCAGTTCTTC.

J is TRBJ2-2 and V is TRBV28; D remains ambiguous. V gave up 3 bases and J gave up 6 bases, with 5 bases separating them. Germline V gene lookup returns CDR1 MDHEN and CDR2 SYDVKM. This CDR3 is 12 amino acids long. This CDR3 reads CASSFRAGELFF. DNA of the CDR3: TGTGCCAGCAGTTTCCGAGCCGGGGAGCTGTTTTTT.

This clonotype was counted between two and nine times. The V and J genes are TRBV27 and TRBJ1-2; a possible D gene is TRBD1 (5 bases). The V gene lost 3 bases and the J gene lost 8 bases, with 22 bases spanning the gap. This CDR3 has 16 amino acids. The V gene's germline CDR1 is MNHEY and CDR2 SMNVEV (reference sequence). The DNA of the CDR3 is TGTGCCAGCAGTTTGAAGGAAGGGGCCTCCCGAGGAGGCTACACCTTC. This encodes CASSLKEGASRGGYTF.

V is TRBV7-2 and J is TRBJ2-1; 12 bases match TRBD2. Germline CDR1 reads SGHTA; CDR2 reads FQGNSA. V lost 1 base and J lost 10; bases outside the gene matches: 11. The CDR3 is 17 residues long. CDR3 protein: CASSLGLAGVGMREQFF. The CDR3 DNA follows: TGTGCCAGCAGCTTAGGACTAGCGGGGGTCGGAATGCGGGAGCAGTTCTTC.

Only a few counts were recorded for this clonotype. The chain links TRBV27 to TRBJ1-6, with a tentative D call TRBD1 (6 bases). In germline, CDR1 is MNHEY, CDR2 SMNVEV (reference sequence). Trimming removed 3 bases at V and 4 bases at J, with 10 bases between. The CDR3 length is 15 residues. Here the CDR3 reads CASSLGAGYNSPLHF. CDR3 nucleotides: TGTGCCAGCAGTTTGGGGGCGGGGTATAATTCACCCCTCCACTTT.

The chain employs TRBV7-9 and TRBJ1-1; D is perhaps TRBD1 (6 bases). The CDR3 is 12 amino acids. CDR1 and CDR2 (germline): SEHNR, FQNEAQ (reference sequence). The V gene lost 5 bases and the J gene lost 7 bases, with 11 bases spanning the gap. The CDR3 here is CASSPGEGEAFF. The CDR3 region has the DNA TGTGCCAGCAGCCCAGGGGAGGGTGAAGCTTTCTTT.

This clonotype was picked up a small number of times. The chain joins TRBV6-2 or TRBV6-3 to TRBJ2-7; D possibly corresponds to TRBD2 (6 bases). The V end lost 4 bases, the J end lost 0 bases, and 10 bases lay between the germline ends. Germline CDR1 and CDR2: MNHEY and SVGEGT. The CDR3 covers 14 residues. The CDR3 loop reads CASSSLAASYEQYF. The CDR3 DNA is TGTGCCAGCAGTTCGTTAGCGGCCTCCTACGAGCAGTACTTC.

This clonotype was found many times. In DNA form, the CDR3 reads TGTGCCAGCAGCGCCGGGACAGGCACCGGCGAGCAGTACTTC. Translated: CASSAGTGTGEQYF. The genes are TRBV5-6 and TRBJ2-7, with 8 bases lining up with TRBD1. Germline-derived CDR1 and CDR2 are SGHDT and YYEEEE. The CDR3 spans 14 residues. Trimming cost V 4 bases and J 6 bases; bases outside gene matches: 9.

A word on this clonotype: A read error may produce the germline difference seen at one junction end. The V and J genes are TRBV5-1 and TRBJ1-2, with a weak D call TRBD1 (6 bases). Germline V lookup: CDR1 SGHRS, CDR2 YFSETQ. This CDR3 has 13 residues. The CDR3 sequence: CASSSSPEGVSAF. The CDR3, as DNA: TGCGCCAGCAGCTCAAGCCCGGAGGGGGTTTCGGCCTTC.

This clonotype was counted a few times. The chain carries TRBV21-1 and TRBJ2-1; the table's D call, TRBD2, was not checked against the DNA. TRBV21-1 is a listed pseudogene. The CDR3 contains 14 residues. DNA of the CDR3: TGTGCCAGCAGCAAAGATCGAAGGGACTGCGAGCAGTTCTTC. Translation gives CASSKDRRDCEQFF.